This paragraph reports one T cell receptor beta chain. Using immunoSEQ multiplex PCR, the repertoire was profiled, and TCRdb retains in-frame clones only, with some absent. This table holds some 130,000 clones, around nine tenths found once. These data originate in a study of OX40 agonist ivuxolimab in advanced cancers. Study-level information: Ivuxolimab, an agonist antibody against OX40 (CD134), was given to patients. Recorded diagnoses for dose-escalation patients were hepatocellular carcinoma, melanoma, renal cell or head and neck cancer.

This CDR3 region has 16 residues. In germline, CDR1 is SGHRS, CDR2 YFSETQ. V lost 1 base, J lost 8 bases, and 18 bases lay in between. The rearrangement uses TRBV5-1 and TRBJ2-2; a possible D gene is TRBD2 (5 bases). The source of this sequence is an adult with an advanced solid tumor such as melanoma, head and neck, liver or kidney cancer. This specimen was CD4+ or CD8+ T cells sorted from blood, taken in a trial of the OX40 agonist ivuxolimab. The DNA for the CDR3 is TGCGCCAGCAGCTTGCAAGCGGAGGAGAACAAGGGGGAGCTGTTTTTT. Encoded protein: CASSLQAEENKGELFF. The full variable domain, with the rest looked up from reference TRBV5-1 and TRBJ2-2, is KAGVTQTPRYLIKTRGQQVTLSCSPISGHRSVSWYQQTPGQGLQFLFEYFSETQRNKGNFPGRFSGRQFSNSRSEMNVSTLELGDSALYLCASSLQAEENKGELFFGEGSRLTVL.